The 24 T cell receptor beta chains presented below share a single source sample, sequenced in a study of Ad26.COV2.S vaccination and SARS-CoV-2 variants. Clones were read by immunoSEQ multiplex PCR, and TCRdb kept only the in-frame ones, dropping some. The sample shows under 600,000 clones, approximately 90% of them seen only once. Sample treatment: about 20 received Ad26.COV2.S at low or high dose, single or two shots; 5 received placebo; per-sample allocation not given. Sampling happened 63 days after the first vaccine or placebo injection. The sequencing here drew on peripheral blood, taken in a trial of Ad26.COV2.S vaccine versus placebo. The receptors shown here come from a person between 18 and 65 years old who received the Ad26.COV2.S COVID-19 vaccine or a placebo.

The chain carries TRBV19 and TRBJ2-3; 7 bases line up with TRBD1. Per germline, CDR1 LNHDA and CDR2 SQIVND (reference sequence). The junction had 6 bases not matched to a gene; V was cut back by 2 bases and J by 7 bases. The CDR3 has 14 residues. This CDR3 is CASSITRGMNTQYF. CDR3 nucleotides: TGTGCCAGTAGTATAACCAGGGGGATGAATACGCAGTATTTT.

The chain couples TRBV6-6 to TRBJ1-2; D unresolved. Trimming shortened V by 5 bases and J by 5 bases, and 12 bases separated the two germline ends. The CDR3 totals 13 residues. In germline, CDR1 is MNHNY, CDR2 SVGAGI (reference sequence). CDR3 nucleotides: TGTGCCAGCAGTAGGACGGTGGGTTATGGCTACACCTTC. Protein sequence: CASSRTVGYGYTF.

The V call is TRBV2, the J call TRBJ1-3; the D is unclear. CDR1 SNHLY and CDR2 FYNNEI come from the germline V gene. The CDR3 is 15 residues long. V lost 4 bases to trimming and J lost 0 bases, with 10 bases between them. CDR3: CASSAGTSSGNTIYF. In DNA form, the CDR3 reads TGTGCCAGCAGTGCGGGAACGAGCTCTGGAAACACCATATATTTT.

CDR3 protein: CRGHGNTEAFF. The CDR3 nucleotides read TGCAGGGGACACGGGAACACTGAAGCTTTCTTT. The gene calls are TRBV20-1 and TRBJ1-1; a possible D gene is TRBD1 (6 bases). This CDR3 contains 11 residues. Germline values: CDR1 DFQATT, CDR2 SNEGSKA (reference sequence).

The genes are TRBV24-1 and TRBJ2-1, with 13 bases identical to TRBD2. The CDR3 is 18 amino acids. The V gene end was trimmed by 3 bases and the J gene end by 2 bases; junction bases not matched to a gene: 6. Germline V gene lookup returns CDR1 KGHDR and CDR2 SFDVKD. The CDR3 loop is CATSDPRTSGRAYNEQFF. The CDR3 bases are TGTGCCACCAGTGATCCCCGGACTAGCGGGAGAGCCTACAATGAGCAGTTCTTC.

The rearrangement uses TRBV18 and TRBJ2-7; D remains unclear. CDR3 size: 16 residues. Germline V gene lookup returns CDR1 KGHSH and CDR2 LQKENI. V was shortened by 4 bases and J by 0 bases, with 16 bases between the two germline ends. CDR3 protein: CASSLMAGLFSYEQYF. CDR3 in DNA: TGTGCCAGCTCACTTATGGCAGGCCTCTTCTCCTACGAGCAGTACTTC.

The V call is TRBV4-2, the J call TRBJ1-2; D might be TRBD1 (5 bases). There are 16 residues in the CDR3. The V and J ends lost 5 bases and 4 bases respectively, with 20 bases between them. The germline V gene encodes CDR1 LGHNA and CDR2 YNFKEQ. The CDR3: CASSSSEAQGSYGYTF. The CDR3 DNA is TGTGCCAGCAGCTCCTCAGAGGCGCAGGGTTCCTATGGCTACACCTTC.

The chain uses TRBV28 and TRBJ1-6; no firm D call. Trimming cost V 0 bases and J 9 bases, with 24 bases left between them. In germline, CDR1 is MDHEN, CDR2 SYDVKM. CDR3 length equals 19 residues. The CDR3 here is CASSLWPLSRALIASPLHF. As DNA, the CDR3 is TGTGCCAGCAGTTTATGGCCTCTGAGTCGGGCGTTGATAGCTTCACCCCTCCACTTT.

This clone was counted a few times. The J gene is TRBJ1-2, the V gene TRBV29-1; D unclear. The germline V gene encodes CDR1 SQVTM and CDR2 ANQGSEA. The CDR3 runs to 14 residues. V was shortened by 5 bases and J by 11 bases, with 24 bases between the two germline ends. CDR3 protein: CSVSRLMGLQFYTF. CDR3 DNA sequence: TGCAGCGTTAGCCGGTTGATGGGGTTACAATTTTACACCTTC.

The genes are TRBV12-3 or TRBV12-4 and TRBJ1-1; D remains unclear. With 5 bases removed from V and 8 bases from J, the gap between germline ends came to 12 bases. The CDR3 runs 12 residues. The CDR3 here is CASSLGGSEAFF. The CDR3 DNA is TGTGCCAGCAGTCTAGGTGGCAGCGAAGCTTTCTTT.

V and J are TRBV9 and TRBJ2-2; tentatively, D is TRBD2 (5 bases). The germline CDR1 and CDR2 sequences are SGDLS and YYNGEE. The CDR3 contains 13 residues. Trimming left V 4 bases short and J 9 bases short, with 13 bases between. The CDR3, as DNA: TGTGCCAGCAGCAAGGGAGCTTTCCGGGAGCTGTTTTTT. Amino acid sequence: CASSKGAFRELFF.

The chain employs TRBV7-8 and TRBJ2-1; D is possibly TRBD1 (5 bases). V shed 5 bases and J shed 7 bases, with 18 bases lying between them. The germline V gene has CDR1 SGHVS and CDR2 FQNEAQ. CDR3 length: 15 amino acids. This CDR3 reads CASSLNSAPGNEQFF. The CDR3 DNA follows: TGTGCCAGCAGCCTAAATTCCGCCCCAGGGAATGAGCAGTTCTTC. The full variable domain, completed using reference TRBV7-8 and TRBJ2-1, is GAGVSQSPRYKVAKRGQDVALRCDPISGHVSLFWYQQALGQGPEFLTYFQNEAQLDKSGLPSDRFFAERPEGSVSTLKIQRTQQEDSAVYLCASSLNSAPGNEQFFGPGTRLTVL.

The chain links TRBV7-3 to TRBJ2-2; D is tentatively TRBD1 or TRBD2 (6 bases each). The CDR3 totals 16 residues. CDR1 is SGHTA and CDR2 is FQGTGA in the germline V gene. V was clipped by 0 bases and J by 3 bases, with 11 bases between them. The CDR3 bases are TGTGCCAGCAGCTTAACATCGGGGGCGGACACCGGGGAGCTGTTTTTT. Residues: CASSLTSGADTGELFF.

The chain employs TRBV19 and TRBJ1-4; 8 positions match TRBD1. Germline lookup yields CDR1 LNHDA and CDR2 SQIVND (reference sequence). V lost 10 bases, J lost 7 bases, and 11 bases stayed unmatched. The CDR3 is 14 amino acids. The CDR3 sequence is CATTNRDRFEKLFF. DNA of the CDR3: TGTGCCACTACGAACCGGGACAGGTTTGAAAAACTGTTTTTT. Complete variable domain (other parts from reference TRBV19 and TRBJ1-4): DGGITQSPKYLFRKEGQNVTLSCEQNLNHDAMYWYRQDPGQGLRLIYYSQIVNDFQKGDIAEGYSVSREKKESFPLTVTSAQKNPTAFYLCATTNRDRFEKLFFGSGTQLSVL.

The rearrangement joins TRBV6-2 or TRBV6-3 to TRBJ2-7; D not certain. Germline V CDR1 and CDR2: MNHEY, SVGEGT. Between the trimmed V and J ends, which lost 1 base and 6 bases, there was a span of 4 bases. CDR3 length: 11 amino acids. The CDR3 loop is CASSYYTEQYF. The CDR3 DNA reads TGTGCCAGCAGTTACTACACCGAGCAGTACTTC.

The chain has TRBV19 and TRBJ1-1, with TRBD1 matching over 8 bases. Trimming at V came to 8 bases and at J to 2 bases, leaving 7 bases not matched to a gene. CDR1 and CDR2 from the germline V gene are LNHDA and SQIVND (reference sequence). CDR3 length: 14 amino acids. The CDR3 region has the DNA TGTGCCAGTGGGACAGGAACGTTAAACACTGAAGCTTTCTTT. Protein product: CASGTGTLNTEAFF.

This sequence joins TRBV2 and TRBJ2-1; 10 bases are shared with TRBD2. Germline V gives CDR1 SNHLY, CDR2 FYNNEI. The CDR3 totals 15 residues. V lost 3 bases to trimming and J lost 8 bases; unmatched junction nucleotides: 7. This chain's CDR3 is CASSDWASGSHEQFF. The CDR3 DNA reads TGTGCCAGCAGTGATTGGGCTAGCGGGAGTCATGAGCAGTTCTTC.

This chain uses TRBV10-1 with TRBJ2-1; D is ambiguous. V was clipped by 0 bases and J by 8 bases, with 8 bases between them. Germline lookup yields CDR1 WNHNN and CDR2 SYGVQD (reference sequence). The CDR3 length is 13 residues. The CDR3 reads CASSESLYHEQFF. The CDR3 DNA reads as TGCGCCAGCAGTGAGTCCCTCTATCATGAGCAGTTCTTC.

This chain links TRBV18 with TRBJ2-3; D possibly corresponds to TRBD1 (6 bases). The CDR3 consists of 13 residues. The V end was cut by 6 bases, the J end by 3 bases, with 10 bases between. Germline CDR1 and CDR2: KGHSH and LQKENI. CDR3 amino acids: CASSPDRTDTQYF. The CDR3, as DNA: TGTGCCAGCTCTCCGGACAGAACAGATACGCAGTATTTT.

The CDR3, as DNA: TGCGCCAGCAGTGTTGCGGGACAGTACTATGGCTACACCTTC. This codes for CASSVAGQYYGYTF. V and J are TRBV10-1 and TRBJ1-2, with 7 positions matching TRBD1. The CDR3 has 14 amino acids. Trimming at V came to 4 bases and at J to 3 bases, leaving 5 bases not matched to a gene. Germline V CDR1 and CDR2: WNHNN, SYGVQD (reference sequence).

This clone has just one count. DNA of the CDR3: TGTGCCAGTCAGTCCGGCACTGAAGCTTTCTTT. Amino acids: CASQSGTEAFF. This chain connects TRBV6-5 to TRBJ1-1; D uncertain. V was shortened by 9 bases and J by 4 bases, with 9 bases between the two germline ends. Germline V gene lookup returns CDR1 MNHEY and CDR2 SVGAGI. The CDR3 length is 11 residues.

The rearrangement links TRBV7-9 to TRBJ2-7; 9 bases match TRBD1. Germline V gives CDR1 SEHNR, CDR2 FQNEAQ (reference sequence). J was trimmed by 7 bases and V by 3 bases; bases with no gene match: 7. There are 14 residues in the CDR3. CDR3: CASSFDRGFYEQYF. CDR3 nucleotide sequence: TGTGCCAGCAGCTTTGACAGGGGGTTTTATGAGCAGTACTTC.

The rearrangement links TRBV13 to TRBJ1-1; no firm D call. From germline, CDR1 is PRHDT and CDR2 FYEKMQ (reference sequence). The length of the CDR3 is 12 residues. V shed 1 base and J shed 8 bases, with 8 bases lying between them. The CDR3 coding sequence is TGTGCCAGCAGCTTAGTAGGGCTGGAAGCTTTCTTT. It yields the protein CASSLVGLEAFF. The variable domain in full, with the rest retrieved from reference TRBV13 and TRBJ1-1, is AAGVIQSPRHLIKEKRETATLKCYPIPRHDTVYWYQQGPGQDPQFLISFYEKMQSDKGSIPDRFSAQQFSDYHSELNMSSLELGDSALYFCASSLVGLEAFFGQGTRLTVV.

DNA of the CDR3: TGTGCCAGCAGCCAAGACCCCGACTACGAGCAGTACTTC. Its translation: CASSQDPDYEQYF. This rearrangement joins TRBV3-1 (or the pseudogene TRBV3-2) to TRBJ2-7, with D unclear. This CDR3 is 13 amino acids long. In germline, CDR1 is LGHDT, CDR2 YNNKEL (reference sequence). V was trimmed by 0 bases and J by 3 bases, leaving 6 bases between them.